What follows are 28 T cell receptor beta chains derived from one specimen sequenced in a study of blood T cell repertoires in COVID-19. The data were produced by immunoSEQ multiplex PCR, yet TCRdb's version contains in-frame clones alone and is incomplete. The data hold around 230,000 clones, with 70% to 90% observed a single time. Sequencing used PBMCs or T cells enriched from blood (not recorded which). These receptors originate from a woman between 40 and 50 years old with acute COVID-19.

The gene calls are TRBV5-6 and TRBJ1-6, with D maybe TRBD1 (5 bases). Looked up from germline, CDR1 is SGHDT and CDR2 is YYEEEE. This CDR3 region has 16 residues. The V end lost 0 bases, the J end lost 8 bases, and 15 bases lay between the germline ends. In DNA, the CDR3 is TGTGCCAGCAGCTTGGGTGGGGCCACGGCATATTCACCCCTCCACTTT. Residues: CASSLGGATAYSPLHF.

The genes are TRBV18 and TRBJ1-6; TRBD1 aligns across 7 bases. V shed 2 bases, J shed 8 bases, and the junction held 3 bases outside the gene matches. Germline-derived CDR1 and CDR2 are KGHSH and LQKENI. The CDR3 length is 14 residues. For the CDR3, the DNA is TGTGCCAGCTCACCAAACAGGGGAGATTCACCCCTCCACTTT. Translated, it gives CASSPNRGDSPLHF.

This clone has more than one count but fewer than ten. This CDR3 is CASSRLDSNTEAFF. CDR3 nucleotides: TGCGCCAGCAGCCGTTTAGATTCGAACACTGAAGCTTTCTTT. This sequence joins TRBV5-1 and TRBJ1-1; the D is unclear. V lost 4 bases, J lost 1 base, and 11 bases lay in between. CDR1 and CDR2 (germline): SGHRS, YFSETQ. The CDR3 runs to 14 residues. Complete variable domain (other parts from reference TRBV5-1 and TRBJ1-1): KAGVTQTPRYLIKTRGQQVTLSCSPISGHRSVSWYQQTPGQGLQFLFEYFSETQRNKGNFPGRFSGRQFSNSRSEMNVSTLELGDSALYLCASSRLDSNTEAFFGQGTRLTVV.

V usage is TRBV5-5 and J usage is TRBJ2-1; TRBD2 matches at 10 bases. J was trimmed by 3 bases and V by 4 bases; bases with no gene match: 10. The CDR3 contains 17 residues. CDR1 is SGHKS, CDR2 YYEKEE, per germline (reference sequence). The CDR3: CASSDTSGAAIYNEQFF. CDR3 DNA: TGTGCCAGCAGCGATACTAGCGGGGCGGCAATCTACAATGAGCAGTTCTTC.

The J gene is TRBJ2-3, the V gene TRBV15; 12 bases fit TRBD2. CDR1 and CDR2 (germline): LNHNV, YYDKDF (reference sequence). V was pared by 2 bases and J by 2 bases, with 2 bases of the junction left unmatched. The CDR3 has 16 residues. CDR3 protein: CATSRRTSGATDTQYF. CDR3 DNA sequence: TGTGCCACCAGCAGAAGGACTAGCGGGGCCACAGATACGCAGTATTTT.

V usage is TRBV27 and J usage is TRBJ1-5; D is ambiguous. V shed 8 bases and J shed 3 bases, with 8 bases lying between them. This CDR3 has 12 amino acids. In germline, CDR1 is MNHEY, CDR2 SMNVEV (reference sequence). This CDR3 reads CASGPVNQPQHF. The DNA for the CDR3 is TGTGCCAGCGGGCCCGTCAATCAGCCCCAGCATTTT.

This chain uses TRBV7-9 with TRBJ1-3, with 7 positions matching TRBD1. Trimming removed 5 bases from V and 0 bases from J; junction bases left unmatched: 4. Germline-derived CDR1 and CDR2 are SEHNR and FQNEAQ (reference sequence). CDR3 length: 15 amino acids. CDR3 in DNA: TGTGCCAGCAGCCGACAGGGCTTCTCTGGAAACACCATATATTTT. Its protein is CASSRQGFSGNTIYF.

This clone was observed a single time. The J gene is TRBJ2-3, the V gene TRBV19, with D uncertain. This CDR3 contains 12 residues. Germline V gives CDR1 LNHDA, CDR2 SQIVND (reference sequence). Trimming pared 5 bases from V and 5 bases from J, leaving 8 bases between. This CDR3 is CASSSSLDTQYF. The CDR3 DNA follows: TGTGCCAGTAGTTCTTCGTTAGATACGCAGTATTTT.

The genes are TRBV19 and TRBJ2-7; no definite D call. Germline V CDR1 and CDR2: LNHDA, SQIVND (reference sequence). Trimming took 2 bases from V and 7 from J, leaving 15 bases between them. The CDR3 extends over 14 amino acids. The CDR3 nucleotides are TGTGCCAGTAGTATATTAGCCAGTCCCTCTGAGCAGTACTTC. Amino acids: CASSILASPSEQYF.

J is TRBJ2-7 and V is TRBV3-1 (or the pseudogene TRBV3-2); perhaps TRBD2 as D (5 bases). Germline loops: CDR1 LGHDT, CDR2 YNNKEL (reference sequence). The CDR3 contains 19 residues. V was pared by 0 bases and J by 2 bases, with 23 bases between. The CDR3 protein is CASSQDRDIGSRRPYEQYF. CDR3 sequence (DNA): TGTGCCAGCAGCCAAGATCGGGATATTGGGAGCAGAAGGCCCTACGAGCAGTACTTC.

The chain combines TRBV6-1 with TRBJ2-7, with 9 bases identical to TRBD2. The V gene's germline CDR1 is MNHNS and CDR2 SASEGT. The V gene end was trimmed by 2 bases and the J gene end by 2 bases; junction bases not matched to a gene: 10. This CDR3 is 17 amino acids long. The CDR3 reads CASSEQSYQRGAYEQYV. The CDR3 DNA reads as TGTGCCAGCAGTGAACAGTCTTACCAGCGGGGGGCCTACGAGCAGTACGTC.

The chain links TRBV7-2 to TRBJ2-3, with D perhaps matching TRBD1 (5 bases). Germline CDR1 and CDR2: SGHTA and FQGNSA. The CDR3 is 14 residues long. V was shortened by 1 base and J by 6 bases, with 11 bases between the two germline ends. CDR3 sequence reads: CASSLGQGWDTQYF. In DNA, the CDR3 is TGTGCCAGCAGCTTAGGGCAGGGCTGGGATACGCAGTATTTT.

The chain recombines TRBV12-3 or TRBV12-4 with TRBJ1-2, with D tentatively TRBD1 (6 bases). This CDR3 contains 11 residues. The DNA of the CDR3 is TGTGCTTATCGCAGGGGCTATGGCTACACCTTC. Translated, it gives CAYRRGYGYTF.

V usage is TRBV5-8 and J usage is TRBJ1-5, with a weak D call TRBD1 (6 bases). The V and J ends lost 2 bases and 2 bases respectively, with 11 bases between them. The CDR3 spans 15 residues. CDR1 and CDR2 from the germline V gene are SGHTS and YDEGEE. The CDR3 DNA reads as TGTGCCAGCAGCTTCAGGGGAGGGGGCAATCAGCCCCAGCATTTT. It yields the protein CASSFRGGGNQPQHF.

J is TRBJ2-7 and V is TRBV12-3 or TRBV12-4; D is perhaps TRBD1 (5 bases). The CDR3 spans 13 residues. V gave up 2 bases and J gave up 9 bases, with 14 bases separating them. CDR3 loop: CASSLRQDTRQYV. The CDR3 DNA is TGTGCCAGCAGTTTAAGGCAGGACACACGGCAGTACGTC.

The chain is built from TRBV30 and TRBJ1-6, with 7 bases identical to TRBD1. The CDR3 loop spans 15 amino acids. V shed 0 bases, J shed 9 bases, and the junction held 8 bases outside the gene matches. The germline gives CDR1 GTSNPN, CDR2 SVGIG (reference sequence). CDR3 DNA sequence: TGTGCCTGGAGTGTTTACAGGGGATTTCGTTCACCCCTCCACTTT. Translating it yields CAWSVYRGFRSPLHF. The full variable domain, with the rest looked up from reference TRBV30 and TRBJ1-6, is SQTIHQWPATLVQPVGSPLSLECTVEGTSNPNLYWYRQAAGRGLQLLFYSVGIGQISSEVPQNLSASRPQDRQFILSSKKLLLSDSGFYLCAWSVYRGFRSPLHFGNGTRLTVT.

The chain employs TRBV24-1 and TRBJ2-3; 9 bases align to TRBD2. The CDR3 consists of 16 residues. V shed 4 bases, J shed 5 bases, and the junction held 9 bases outside the gene matches. The germline V gene has CDR1 KGHDR and CDR2 SFDVKD. The CDR3 DNA is TGTGCCACCAGTGACACCTTAGCGGGGGATAGAGATACGCAGTATTTT. Encoded protein: CATSDTLAGDRDTQYF.

As DNA, the CDR3 is TGTGCCAGCAGCGTAGGAGGGACAGGGAGAGATTCACCCCTCCACTTT. Residues: CASSVGGTGRDSPLHF. The chain employs TRBV9 and TRBJ1-6, with 9 bases that match TRBD1. Unmatched junction bases numbered 6, after V lost 0 bases and J lost 8 bases. The CDR3 runs 16 residues. Germline CDR1 reads SGDLS; CDR2 reads YYNGEE.

V gene TRBV30 combines with J gene TRBJ1-1, with TRBD1 identical over 9 bases. V dropped 0 bases and J dropped 3; count of bases not matched to a gene: 2. From germline, CDR1 is GTSNPN and CDR2 SVGIG (reference sequence). This CDR3 has 14 amino acids. The CDR3 here is CAWSVQGADTEAFF. The DNA for the CDR3 is TGTGCCTGGAGTGTACAGGGGGCGGACACTGAAGCTTTCTTT. Combining the CDR3 with reference TRBV30 and TRBJ1-1 gives the whole variable domain SQTIHQWPATLVQPVGSPLSLECTVEGTSNPNLYWYRQAAGRGLQLLFYSVGIGQISSEVPQNLSASRPQDRQFILSSKKLLLSDSGFYLCAWSVQGADTEAFFGQGTRLTVV.

The gene calls are TRBV19 and TRBJ1-1; D is uncertain. Looked up from germline, CDR1 is LNHDA and CDR2 is SQIVND (reference sequence). Trimming pared 8 bases from V and 4 bases from J, leaving 26 bases between. The CDR3 totals 17 residues. Here the CDR3 DNA reads TGTGCCAGTTCACGGCCGGGTCTAGTGGAAGGAAGCACTGAAGCTTTCTTT. It yields the protein CASSRPGLVEGSTEAFF.

In its sample, this clone was seen a few times. This chain joins TRBV12-5 and TRBJ2-5, with TRBD2 matching 8 bases. Germline trimming cut 5 bases from V and 6 bases from J; bases unmatched to any gene: 11. The CDR3 contains 15 residues. CDR1 and CDR2 from the germline V gene are LGHNT and FRNRAP. CDR3 residues: CASGPGGGTFKTQYF. CDR3 in DNA: TGTGCTAGTGGTCCCGGGGGGGGAACTTTCAAGACCCAGTACTTC.

The chain uses TRBV6-5 and TRBJ1-1; D gene unclear. With 0 bases removed from V and 7 bases from J, the gap between germline ends came to 12 bases. The CDR3 length is 14 residues. Germline V gene sequence: CDR1 MNHEY, CDR2 SVGAGI. The DNA of the CDR3 is TGTGCCAGCAGTTACTCGACGGGGTTCCTTGAAGCTTTCTTT. It is translated as CASSYSTGFLEAFF.

This sequence joins TRBV12-3 or TRBV12-4 and TRBJ1-5; D perhaps matches TRBD1 (5 bases). This CDR3 has 13 residues. V lost 5 bases to trimming and J lost 6 bases, with 11 bases between them. The DNA of the CDR3 is TGTGCCAGCAGTCGGGGGGAAGGTCAGCCCCAGCATTTT. This sequence encodes CASSRGEGQPQHF.

The chain employs TRBV2 and TRBJ1-6, with D possibly matching TRBD1 (5 bases). V was clipped by 8 bases and J by 10 bases, with 18 bases between them. Germline values: CDR1 SNHLY, CDR2 FYNNEI. The CDR3 totals 14 residues. Here the CDR3 DNA reads TGTGCCAGCCATAGGACCCCCGGACAATCACCCCTCCACTTT. Amino acids: CASHRTPGQSPLHF.

V gene TRBV4-1 combines with J gene TRBJ2-1, with D uncertain. Trimming removed 2 bases from V and 3 bases from J, with 14 bases in between. CDR1 and CDR2 from the germline V gene are MGHRA and YSYEKL. CDR3 length: 16 amino acids. The CDR3 loop reads CASSQPTRGLYNEQFF. DNA for the CDR3: TGCGCCAGCAGCCAACCGACGAGAGGCCTCTACAATGAGCAGTTCTTC.

This clone was detected only once. The chain combines TRBV5-1 with TRBJ2-5; 11 nucleotides line up with TRBD2. Germline V lookup: CDR1 SGHRS, CDR2 YFSETQ. The ends lost 4 bases at V and 1 base at J; junction bases unmatched: 15. CDR3 length: 19 residues. DNA for the CDR3: TGCGCCAGCAGCCCTAACCGCGGACCTAGCGGGGGGTCCCAAGAGACCCAGTACTTC. Amino acid sequence: CASSPNRGPSGGSQETQYF.

There are a few counts of this clone. This chain joins TRBV3-1 (or the pseudogene TRBV3-2) and TRBJ2-7; TRBD1 is a possible D gene (6 bases). Trimming pared 4 bases from V and 5 bases from J, leaving 9 bases between. This CDR3 comprises 12 residues. Germline lookup yields CDR1 LGHDT and CDR2 YNNKEL (reference sequence). CDR3 residues: CASSRTGNEQYF. The CDR3, as DNA: TGTGCCAGCAGCCGAACAGGGAACGAGCAGTACTTC.

About this clone: The junction and the germline gene differ at one end; a read error may be behind it. The identical CDR3 is also encoded by other nucleotide sequences in the sample. This chain uses TRBV7-9 with TRBJ1-2, with D possibly TRBD1 on 5 matching bases. The CDR3 loop spans 14 amino acids. Per the germline V gene, CDR1 is SEHNR and CDR2 is FQNEAQ (reference sequence). The CDR3 reads CASSPDKDIYGYTF. CDR3 nucleotide sequence: TGTGCCAGCAGCCCCGACAAGGACATCTATGGTTACACCTTC.